This entry lists 18 T cell receptor beta chains sequenced from one sample in a study of cytomegalovirus exposure and HLA in healthy donors. The primer mix had 60 Vbeta and 13 Jbeta primers. Profiled with immunoSEQ multiplex PCR; TCRdb holds only in-frame clones, not every one. In the table there are about 210,000 clones, approximately 77% of which are singletons. What was sequenced was PBMCs. All receptors derive from a man aged 40-55 years in good health and CMV-seropositive.

The V and J genes are TRBV14 and TRBJ2-3; D may be TRBD2 (6 bases). CDR3 length: 19 amino acids. V lost 0 bases and J lost 1, with 20 bases in between. CDR1 and CDR2 (germline): SGHDN, FVKESK. The CDR3 coding sequence is TGTGCCAGCAGCCAAGAATGGGGGAGGTCCACAGTTCGCACAGATACGCAGTATTTT. Translating gives CASSQEWGRSTVRTDTQYF.

The chain has TRBV13 and TRBJ2-2; the match to TRBD1 covers 7 bases. This CDR3 is 15 amino acids long. V shed 5 bases, J shed 4 bases, and the junction held 7 bases outside the gene matches. Germline-derived CDR1 and CDR2 are PRHDT and FYEKMQ (reference sequence). In nucleotides, the CDR3 is TGTGCCAGCAGCCCAAGGGGGCGCGTCACCGGGGAGCTGTTTTTT. The encoded protein is CASSPRGRVTGELFF.

The CDR3 region is CASSTFSSPQYF. The CDR3 region has the DNA TGTGCCAGCAGTACCTTCTCTAGCCCCCAGTACTTC. The chain carries TRBV27 and TRBJ2-7, with D possibly TRBD2 on 5 matching bases. Germline values: CDR1 MNHEY, CDR2 SMNVEV (reference sequence). The V and J ends lost 5 bases and 10 bases respectively, with 15 bases between them. The CDR3 extends over 12 amino acids.

The CDR3 DNA reads TGCGCCAGCAGCTTGCTTGAGAATGAGCAGTTCTTC. Protein: CASSLLENEQFF. The chain combines TRBV5-1 with TRBJ2-1; D uncertain. Trimming removed 1 base from V and 7 bases from J, with 6 bases in between. The CDR3 loop spans 12 amino acids. Germline V gives CDR1 SGHRS, CDR2 YFSETQ.

The rearrangement joins TRBV7-2 to TRBJ2-7; tentative D call: TRBD2 (6 bases). Germline CDR1 reads SGHTA; CDR2 reads FQGNSA. The V gene lost 2 bases and the J gene lost 4 bases, with 15 bases spanning the gap. The CDR3 contains 15 residues. The CDR3, as DNA: TGTGCCAGCAGCTTATCAGCGGGCAAGGGATACGAGCAGTACTTC. Translating gives CASSLSAGKGYEQYF.

This chain uses TRBV28 with TRBJ2-3; 13 nucleotides match TRBD2. Germline CDR1 is MDHEN and CDR2 is SYDVKM. V was clipped by 5 bases and J by 2 bases; unmatched bases: 4. The CDR3 extends over 16 amino acids. DNA for the CDR3: TGTGCCAGCAGTCTGACTAGCGGGAGGCCCACAGATACGCAGTATTTT. Protein: CASSLTSGRPTDTQYF. The complete variable domain, with remaining parts taken from reference TRBV28 and TRBJ2-3, reads DVKVTQSSRYLVKRTGEKVFLECVQDMDHENMFWYRQDPGLGLRLIYFSYDVKMKEKGDIPEGYSVSREKKERFSLILESASTNQTSMYLCASSLTSGRPTDTQYFGPGTRLTVL.

The rearrangement joins TRBV4-2 to TRBJ2-2; 11 bases are a match to TRBD2. The CDR3 has 22 residues. Germline CDR1 reads LGHNA; CDR2 reads YNFKEQ. V trimming: 4 bases; J trimming: 4 bases; junction bases outside the gene matches: 23. In DNA, the CDR3 is TGTGCCAGCAGCCCCGGTCCAGTACTAGCGGGAGACGGAGAAGAATCCACCGGGGAGCTGTTTTTT. It specifies CASSPGPVLAGDGEESTGELFF.

This sequence joins TRBV7-2 and TRBJ2-3; 8 nucleotides match TRBD2. The CDR3 runs to 18 residues. V shed 5 bases and J 3 bases; nucleotides not matched to a gene: 16. In germline, CDR1 is SGHTA, CDR2 FQGNSA. CDR3 sequence: CASSLTNLAGPRTDTQYF. CDR3 in DNA: TGTGCCAGCAGCCTAACCAACCTAGCGGGCCCCAGGACAGATACGCAGTATTTT.

This clone has a single count. This sequence joins TRBV28 and TRBJ2-1; 7 bases are a match to TRBD2. The CDR3 has 16 residues. CDR1 is MDHEN and CDR2 is SYDVKM in the germline V gene. With 4 bases clipped from V and 2 bases from J, the junction kept 8 bases outside the gene matches. CDR3 sequence: CASSSPGGSAYNEQFF. Here the CDR3 DNA reads TGTGCCAGCAGTTCCCCAGGCGGGAGCGCCTACAATGAGCAGTTCTTC.

The J gene is TRBJ1-6, the V gene TRBV7-2; 8 bases agree with TRBD1. The CDR3 totals 14 residues. Germline V CDR1 and CDR2: SGHTA, FQGNSA. Germline trimming cut 5 bases from V and 6 bases from J; bases unmatched to any gene: 3. CDR3 sequence (DNA): TGTGCCAGCAGCGCGGGACAGGTTAATTCACCCCTCCACTTT. Translation: CASSAGQVNSPLHF.

This clone was recorded a few times. The rearrangement links TRBV28 to TRBJ2-1; no reliable D call. CDR1 and CDR2 from the germline V gene are MDHEN and SYDVKM. CDR3 length equals 15 residues. Trimming took 6 bases from V and 4 from J, leaving 16 bases between them. CDR3 DNA sequence: TGTGCCAGCAGCCAAATCCCCGACGGGTACAATGAGCAGTTCTTC. Translation gives CASSQIPDGYNEQFF.

Only a few counts were recorded for this clone. The chain carries TRBV7-9 and TRBJ1-6; 8 nucleotides line up with TRBD1. V lost 5 bases and J lost 7; bases outside the gene matches: 7. Germline V lookup: CDR1 SEHNR, CDR2 FQNEAQ (reference sequence). The length of the CDR3 is 15 residues. The CDR3 sequence: CASSHPPGGNSPLHF. Written as DNA, the CDR3 is TGTGCCAGCAGCCATCCCCCAGGGGGCAATTCACCCCTCCACTTT.

A single count supports this clone. The chain couples TRBV6-5 to TRBJ2-5; TRBD1 matches at 9 bases. The CDR3 loop spans 13 amino acids. J gave up 5 bases and V 2 bases, and 0 bases lay outside the gene matches. CDR1 is MNHEY, CDR2 SVGAGI, per germline. The CDR3 DNA reads as TGTGCCAGCAGTTACGACAGGGGGGAGACCCAGTACTTC. Translation: CASSYDRGETQYF.

Here the CDR3 reads CASSQDPGGTDTQYF. CDR3 in DNA: TGTGCCAGCAGCCAAGATCCCGGGGGCACAGATACGCAGTATTTT. The V gene is TRBV5-4, the J gene TRBJ2-3, with D perhaps TRBD2 (5 bases). V was clipped by 4 bases and J by 1 base, with 13 bases between them. The CDR3 sequence is 15 residues long. The V gene's germline CDR1 is SGHNT and CDR2 YYREEE (reference sequence).

This chain links TRBV18 with TRBJ2-7, with TRBD1 identical over 7 bases. CDR3 length: 15 amino acids. The germline gives CDR1 KGHSH, CDR2 LQKENI. Germline trimming cut 5 bases from V and 0 bases from J; bases unmatched to any gene: 7. The CDR3 sequence is CASSSGQLSSYEQYF. CDR3 nucleotide sequence: TGTGCCAGCTCATCGGGACAGCTCTCCTCCTACGAGCAGTACTTC. Complete variable domain (other parts from reference TRBV18 and TRBJ2-7): NAGVMQNPRHLVRRRGQEARLRCSPMKGHSHVYWYRQLPEEGLKFMVYLQKENIIDESGMPKERFSAEFPKEGPSILRIQQVVRGDSAAYFCASSSGQLSSYEQYFGPGTRLTVT.

The chain combines TRBV4-1 with TRBJ2-1; the match to TRBD2 covers 11 bases. The germline CDR1 and CDR2 sequences are MGHRA and YSYEKL. The CDR3 sequence is 12 residues long. V trimming: 6 bases; J trimming: 13 bases; junction bases outside the gene matches: 5. CDR3 nucleotide sequence: TGCGCCAGCAGGGTAGCGGGAGGGGAACAGTTCTTC. Translating it yields CASRVAGGEQFF.

This chain links TRBV7-6 with TRBJ1-1, with 8 bases that match TRBD1. CDR3 size: 17 residues. The germline V gene encodes CDR1 SGHVS and CDR2 FNYEAQ. The ends lost 3 bases at V and 1 base at J; junction bases unmatched: 10. CDR3 in amino acids: CASSFSGGPGTNTEAFF. The CDR3, as DNA: TGTGCCAGCAGCTTCTCAGGGGGCCCGGGCACGAACACTGAAGCTTTCTTT.

The genes are TRBV5-5 and TRBJ2-7, with a possible D match to TRBD2 (5 bases). The CDR3 extends over 12 amino acids. Germline V gives CDR1 SGHKS, CDR2 YYEKEE (reference sequence). Trimming removed 4 bases at V and 2 bases at J, with 7 bases between. DNA of the CDR3: TGTGCCAGCAGCCCCGGGGCCTACGAGCAGTACTTC. It codes for CASSPGAYEQYF.